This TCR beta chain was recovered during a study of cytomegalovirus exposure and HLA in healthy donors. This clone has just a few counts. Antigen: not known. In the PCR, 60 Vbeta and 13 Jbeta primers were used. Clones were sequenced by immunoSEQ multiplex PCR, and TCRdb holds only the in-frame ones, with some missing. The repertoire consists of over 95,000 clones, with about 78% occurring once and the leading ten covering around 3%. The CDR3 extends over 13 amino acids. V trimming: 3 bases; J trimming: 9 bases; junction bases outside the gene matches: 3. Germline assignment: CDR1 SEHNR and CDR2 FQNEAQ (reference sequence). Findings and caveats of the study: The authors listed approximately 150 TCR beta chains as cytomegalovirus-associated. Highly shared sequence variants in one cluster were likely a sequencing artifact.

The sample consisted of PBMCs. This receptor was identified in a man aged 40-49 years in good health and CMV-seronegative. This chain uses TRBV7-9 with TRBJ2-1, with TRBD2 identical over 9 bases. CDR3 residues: CASSFEGLAEQFF. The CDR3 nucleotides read TGTGCCAGCAGCTTTGAGGGACTAGCTGAGCAGTTCTTC.